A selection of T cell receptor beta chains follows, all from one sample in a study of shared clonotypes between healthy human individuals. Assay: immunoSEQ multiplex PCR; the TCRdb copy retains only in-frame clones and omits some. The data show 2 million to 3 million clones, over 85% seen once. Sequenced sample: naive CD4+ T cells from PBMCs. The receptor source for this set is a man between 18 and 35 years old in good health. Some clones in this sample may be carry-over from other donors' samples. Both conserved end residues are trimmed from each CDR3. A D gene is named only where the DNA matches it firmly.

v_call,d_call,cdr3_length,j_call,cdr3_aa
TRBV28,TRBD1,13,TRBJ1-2,ASSLALRGRPGYT
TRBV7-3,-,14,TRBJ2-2,ASSLTPSGYTGELF
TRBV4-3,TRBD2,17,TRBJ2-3,ASSQERWTSGRAGDTQY
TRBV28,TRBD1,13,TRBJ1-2,ASSLIRGRGYGYT
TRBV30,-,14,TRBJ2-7,AWTIRSGVPTYEQY
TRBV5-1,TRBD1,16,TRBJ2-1,ASSLTSLGQGTYNEQF
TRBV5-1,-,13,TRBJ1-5,ASSLEGGGNQPQH
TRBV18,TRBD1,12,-,ASSSRTGFYEQY
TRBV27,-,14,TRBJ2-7,ASSLSKGKGSYEQY
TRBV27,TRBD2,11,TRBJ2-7,ASSLAGHYEQY
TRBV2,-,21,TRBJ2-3,ASSVREPSSWRIGPSSTDTQY
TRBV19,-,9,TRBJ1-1,ASIGSAEAF
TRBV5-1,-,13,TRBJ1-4,ASSPDSSVGQKLF
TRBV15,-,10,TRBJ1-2,ATSREAYGYT
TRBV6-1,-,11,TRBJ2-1,ASTPGLNNEQF
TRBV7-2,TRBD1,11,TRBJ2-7,ASSSTGAYEQY
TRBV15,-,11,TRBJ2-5,ATSLQGRETQY
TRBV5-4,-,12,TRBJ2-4,ASSFMQVENIQY
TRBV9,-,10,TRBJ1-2,ASSEAGYGYT
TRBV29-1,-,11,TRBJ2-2,SGTEPNTGELF
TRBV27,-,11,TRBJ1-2,ASSFRANYGYT
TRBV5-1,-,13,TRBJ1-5,ASSLEGGNGQPQH
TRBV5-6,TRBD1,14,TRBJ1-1,ASSRTGAEVLSEAF
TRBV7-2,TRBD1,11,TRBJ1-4,ASSLHRGEKLF
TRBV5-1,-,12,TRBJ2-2,ASSLGQYTGELF
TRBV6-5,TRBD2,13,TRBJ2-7,ASSYHLAGSYEQY
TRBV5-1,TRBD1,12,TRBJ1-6,ASSVQGDNSPLH
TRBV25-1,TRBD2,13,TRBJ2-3,ASSPPGLAADTQY
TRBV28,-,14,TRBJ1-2,ASKSSNRYIIYGYT
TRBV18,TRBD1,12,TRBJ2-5,ASSWDSSQETQY
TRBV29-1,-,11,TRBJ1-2,SVAQGAYYGYT
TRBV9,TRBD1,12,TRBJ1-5,ASSVGQGEWPQH
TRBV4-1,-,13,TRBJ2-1,ASSQGQGSYNEQF
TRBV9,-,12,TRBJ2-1,ASSVVGSSEEQF
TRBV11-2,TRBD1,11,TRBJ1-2,ASSLGQGIGYT
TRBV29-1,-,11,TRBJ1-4,SVNRVAGEKLF
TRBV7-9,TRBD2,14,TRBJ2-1,ASSFAAGEKGNEQF
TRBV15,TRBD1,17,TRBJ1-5,ATSRVETGNRRSNQPQH
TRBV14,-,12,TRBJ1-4,ASSQATTNEKLF
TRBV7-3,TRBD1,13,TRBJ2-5,ASSPGQGLEETQY
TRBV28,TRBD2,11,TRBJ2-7,ASSRGLAVEQY
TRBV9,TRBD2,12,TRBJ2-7,ASSPTSGNYEQY
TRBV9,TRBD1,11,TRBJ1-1,ASSTRQGARAF
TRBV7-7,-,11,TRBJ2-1,ASSLGGGNEQF
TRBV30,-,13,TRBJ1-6,AWKDPGFDNSPLH
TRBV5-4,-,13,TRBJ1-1,ASSLAKTGNTEAF
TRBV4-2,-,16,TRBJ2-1,ASSVSDLTGGAYNEQF
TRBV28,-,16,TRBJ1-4,ASSGTGFLTGANEKLF
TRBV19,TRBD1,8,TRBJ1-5,ASGDRERH
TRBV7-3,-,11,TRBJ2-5,ASSLTIGDTQY
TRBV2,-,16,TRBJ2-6,ASQLRDTYYSGANVLT
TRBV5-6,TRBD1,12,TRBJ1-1,ASSSDRGRLEAF
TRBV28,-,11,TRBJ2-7,ASTWDLMGEQY
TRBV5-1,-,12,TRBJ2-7,ASSFTPGFYEQY
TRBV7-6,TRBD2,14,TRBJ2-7,ASSRPPGGPSFEQY
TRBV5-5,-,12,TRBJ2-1,ASTQGGSYNEQF
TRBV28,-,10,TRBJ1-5,ASTDSNQPQH
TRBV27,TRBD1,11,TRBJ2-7,ASSLRTGAEQY
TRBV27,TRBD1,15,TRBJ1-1,ASSDRDRGQVNTEAF
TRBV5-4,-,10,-,ASGQVAGEQY